Below are 17 T cell receptor beta chains sequenced from a single sample in a study of response to subunit inactivated influenza vaccine. A single record per CDR3 protein comes from TCRdb applying MiXCR to the RT-PCR reads. The profile shows under 550,000 distinct CDR3 sequences, less than 7.5% of them singletons. The sample consisted of PBMCs from blood, taken roughly 24 months after vaccination. These receptors were taken from a man between 45 and 75 years old who received an inactivated influenza vaccine.

This clonotype was observed a handful of times. This rearrangement joins TRBV7-2 to TRBJ2-7; D uncertain. The CDR3 sequence is 15 residues long. Germline-derived CDR1 and CDR2 are SGHTA and FQGNSA. With 2 bases removed from V and 3 bases from J, the gap between germline ends came to 14 bases. The CDR3 protein is CASSLRVDSDYEQYF. The CDR3, as DNA: TGTGCCAGCAGCTTACGAGTCGACTCGGACTACGAGCAGTACTTC.

This chain links TRBV29-1 with TRBJ2-3, with 10 bases lining up with TRBD2. The CDR3 loop spans 16 amino acids. With V trimmed by 8 bases and J by 2 bases, 13 bases remained unmatched. CDR1 and CDR2 from the germline V gene are SQVTM and ANQGSEA. The CDR3 DNA follows: TGCAGCATCTCGAAGAGGCTAGCGGGAGCCACAGATACGCAGTATTTT. Encoded protein: CSISKRLAGATDTQYF.

V is TRBV20-1 and J is TRBJ2-2, with 12 bases matching TRBD2. The germline gives CDR1 DFQATT, CDR2 SNEGSKA (reference sequence). CDR3 size: 16 residues. J gave up 4 bases and V 6 bases, and 9 bases lay outside the gene matches. The CDR3 DNA is TGCAGTGCAACCCCTAGCGGGAGGGTTTTCACCGGGGAGCTGTTTTTT. It is translated as CSATPSGRVFTGELFF.

In its sample, this clonotype was seen a few times. The chain combines TRBV6-1 with TRBJ2-2, with 7 bases aligning to TRBD1. The length of the CDR3 is 17 residues. CDR1 and CDR2 (germline): MNHNS, SASEGT. V lost 6 bases, J lost 2 bases, and 12 bases stayed unmatched. CDR3 nucleotide sequence: TGTGCCAGCAGCCTCCCCGCAGGGACAGTAAACACCGGGGAGCTGTTTTTT. Translation gives CASSLPAGTVNTGELFF.

This clonotype has just a few counts. CDR3 nucleotides: TGTGCCAGCAGCTTAAGCAGGGGCCGTTACGAGCAGTACTTC. Translated: CASSLSRGRYEQYF. The chain carries TRBV7-2 and TRBJ2-7, with D maybe TRBD1 (6 bases). This CDR3 spans 14 amino acids. Trimming took off 2 bases at V and 4 bases at J, with 12 bases between the two ends. The germline V gene encodes CDR1 SGHTA and CDR2 FQGNSA.

About this clonotype: Mismatch with germline at one junction end may stem from a read error. The chain is built from TRBV20-1 and TRBJ2-3, with 11 bases fitting TRBD2. Germline values: CDR1 DFQATT, CDR2 SNEGSKA (reference sequence). The CDR3 extends over 17 amino acids. CDR3 bases: TGCAGTGCTCGTCGTCCTAGCGGGAGGACTAGCACAGATACGCAGTGTTTT. Protein product: CSARRPSGRTSTDTQCF.

The chain couples TRBV28 to TRBJ1-1; D is unresolved. Trimming cost V 9 bases and J 8 bases, with 19 bases left between them. Looked up from germline, CDR1 is MDHEN and CDR2 is SYDVKM. The CDR3 spans 13 residues. The DNA of the CDR3 is TGTGCCAGAAGTATAAACGGACCGAGGGAAGCTTTCTTT. Protein sequence: CARSINGPREAFF. Complete variable domain (other parts from reference TRBV28 and TRBJ1-1): DVKVTQSSRYLVKRTGEKVFLECVQDMDHENMFWYRQDPGLGLRLIYFSYDVKMKEKGDIPEGYSVSREKKERFSLILESASTNQTSMYLCARSINGPREAFFGQGTRLTVV.

This clonotype was detected many times. The chain recombines TRBV14 with TRBJ2-3, with D perhaps assigned TRBD1 or TRBD2 (5 bases each). Between the trimmed V and J ends, which lost 4 bases and 5 bases, there was a span of 13 bases. The CDR3 spans 14 residues. Germline values: CDR1 SGHDN, CDR2 FVKESK. CDR3 sequence reads: CASSPWTGGDTQYF. The CDR3, as DNA: TGTGCCAGCAGCCCCTGGACTGGGGGAGATACGCAGTATTTT. Full variable domain (missing parts from reference TRBV14 and TRBJ2-3): EAGVTQFPSHSVIEKGQTVTLRCDPISGHDNLYWYRRVMGKEIKFLLHFVKESKQDESGMPNNRFLAERTGGTYSTLKVQPAELEDSGVYFCASSPWTGGDTQYFGPGTRLTVL.

The chain is built from TRBV20-1 and TRBJ2-7; TRBD2 matches at 11 bases. J was trimmed by 5 bases and V by 2 bases; bases with no gene match: 8. Germline V gene sequence: CDR1 DFQATT, CDR2 SNEGSKA (reference sequence). The CDR3 spans 15 residues. CDR3 coding DNA: TGCAGTGCTAGAAGGTCGACTAGCGGGACTGACGAGCAGTACTTC. This translates into CSARRSTSGTDEQYF.

The chain recombines TRBV6-2 or TRBV6-3 with TRBJ1-1; D is undetermined. Germline V gives CDR1 MNHEY, CDR2 SVGEGT. The CDR3 spans 13 residues. Trimming shortened V by 2 bases and J by 8 bases, and 12 bases separated the two germline ends. The CDR3 sequence: CASSYATSGEAFF. The CDR3 nucleotides are TGTGCCAGCAGTTACGCCACCTCCGGGGAAGCTTTCTTT.

This clonotype was observed many times. This chain connects TRBV10-3 to TRBJ2-7, with 8 bases identical to TRBD1. J was trimmed by 5 bases and V by 3 bases; bases with no gene match: 9. This CDR3 is 15 amino acids long. Germline V gives CDR1 ENHRY, CDR2 SYGVKD. CDR3: CAISDSDRVIHEQYF. For the CDR3, the DNA is TGTGCCATCAGTGATTCGGACAGGGTCATACACGAGCAGTACTTC.

This chain connects TRBV11-2 to TRBJ2-3; 8 bases match TRBD2. The CDR3 loop spans 12 amino acids. From germline, CDR1 is SGHAT and CDR2 FQNNGV. V was clipped by 3 bases and J by 14 bases; unmatched bases: 7. CDR3 protein: CASSLSGGLGYF. The CDR3 nucleotides are TGTGCCAGCAGCTTGAGCGGGGGTCTCGGGTATTTT.

This clonotype was seen many times. The V call is TRBV7-8, the J call TRBJ1-2; D unresolved. The CDR3 consists of 13 residues. The germline V gene has CDR1 SGHVS and CDR2 FQNEAQ. Trimming left V 1 base short and J 8 bases short, with 11 bases between. The CDR3 DNA is TGTGCCAGCAGCTTAGTGCGCTCCGGAGGCTACACCTTC. Translating gives CASSLVRSGGYTF.

This clonotype was seen a handful of times. The V and J genes are TRBV28 and TRBJ2-4; D is unresolved. Per germline, CDR1 MDHEN and CDR2 SYDVKM. The CDR3 is 15 amino acids. V was cut by 6 bases and J by 1 base, with 13 bases left in between. As DNA, the CDR3 is TGTGCCAGCAGCACTTCATCTCTTGCCAAAAACATTCAGTACTTC. Encoded protein: CASSTSSLAKNIQYF.

In its sample, this clonotype was seen a few times. CDR3 DNA sequence: TGTGCCAGCACCTATAGCGGGAAGACAGATACGCAGTATTTT. Amino acids: CASTYSGKTDTQYF. This rearrangement joins TRBV12-3 or TRBV12-4 to TRBJ2-3; 8 bases fit TRBD2. This CDR3 has 14 amino acids. J lost 3 bases, V lost 7 bases, and 6 bases had no gene match.

This chain joins TRBV18 and TRBJ1-1, with D maybe TRBD1 (6 bases). Trimming took 3 bases from V and 5 from J, leaving 13 bases between them. Germline V gives CDR1 KGHSH, CDR2 LQKENI. This CDR3 comprises 14 residues. CDR3 coding DNA: TGTGCCAGCTCACCGAAAAGGGGGGAAACTGAAGCTTTCTTT. Its translation: CASSPKRGETEAFF. Full variable domain (rest looked up from reference TRBV18 and TRBJ1-1): NAGVMQNPRHLVRRRGQEARLRCSPMKGHSHVYWYRQLPEEGLKFMVYLQKENIIDESGMPKERFSAEFPKEGPSILRIQQVVRGDSAAYFCASSPKRGETEAFFGQGTRLTVV.

A few counts support this clonotype. This rearrangement joins TRBV12-3 or TRBV12-4 to TRBJ1-2; no definite D call. V lost 2 bases to trimming and J lost 8 bases, with 12 bases between them. This CDR3 comprises 13 residues. CDR3 in amino acids: CASSLLNGLGYTF. CDR3 DNA: TGTGCCAGCAGTTTACTAAACGGCTTGGGCTACACCTTC.